Listed below are T cell receptor beta chains from one sample, sequenced in a study of T cells in localized non-small cell lung cancer. TCRdb keeps only in-frame clones here, not all; method: immunoSEQ multiplex PCR. The repertoire holds roughly 1,100 clones, with 15% to 20% as singletons. Sample: normal lung tissue next to the tumor, taken before any cancer treatment. The origin of the receptors is a male donor at least 60 years old with stage II lung adenocarcinoma. CDR3s include the opening cysteine and the closing phenylalanine or tryptophan. A D gene is named only where the DNA matches it firmly. Size tells how often a clone was seen (once, few, many) or the class of an expanded clone, and some rows leave it out.

size	V	J	D	CDR3	DNA
NA	TRBV29-1	TRBJ2-5	TRBD1	CSVEGATGELETQYF	TGCAGCGTTGAGGGCGCGACAGGGGAGTTAGAGACCCAGTACTTC
few	TRBV6-1	TRBJ1-5	NA	CASSEGVVQPQHF	TGTGCCAGCAGTGAAGGCGTGGTTCAGCCCCAGCATTTT
few	TRBV11-3	TRBJ1-2	NA	CASSLSPATAYGYTF	TGTGCCAGCAGCTTGAGCCCAGCAACGGCATATGGCTACACCTTC
few	TRBV11-3	TRBJ1-5	NA	CASSLAEGYNQPQHF	TGTGCCAGCAGCCTGGCGGAGGGCTATAATCAGCCCCAGCATTTT
NA	TRBV11-3	TRBJ2-1	NA	CASSSSLGMYNEQFF	TGTGCCAGCAGCTCATCTCTGGGGATGTACAATGAGCAGTTCTTC
medium-sized	TRBV11-3	TRBJ1-1	NA	CASSSGGGAMGMNTEAFF	TGTGCCAGCAGCTCCGGAGGGGGGGCAATGGGTATGAACACTGAAGCTTTCTTT
medium-sized	TRBV11-3	TRBJ1-1	TRBD1	CASSPTPGQGMNTEAFF	TGTGCCAGCAGCCCAACCCCCGGACAGGGCATGAACACTGAAGCTTTCTTT
medium-sized	TRBV6-8	TRBJ2-7	NA	CASSYATNSYEQYF	TGTGCCAGCAGTTACGCCACTAATTCCTACGAGCAGTACTTC
few	TRBV11-3	TRBJ1-2	NA	CASSPRPTGPTTYGYTF	TGTGCCAGCAGCCCTCGACCGACAGGACCAACCACCTATGGCTACACCTTC
NA	TRBV19	TRBJ1-1	NA	CASRMDGTTEAFF	TGTGCCAGTAGGATGGACGGGACCACTGAAGCTTTCTTT